Shown below are 10 T cell receptor beta chains from a single sample sequenced in a study of shared clonotypes between healthy human individuals. Using immunoSEQ multiplex PCR, the repertoire was profiled, and TCRdb retains in-frame clones only, with some absent. The table records hundreds of thousands of clones, 60% to 80% of them present only once. Material for sequencing was memory CD4+ T cells sorted from blood. Subset meaning: CD45RA-negative fraction. These receptors all stem from a woman in her twenties or thirties in good health.

J is TRBJ2-7 and V is TRBV11-2; D remains unclear. The germline V gene has CDR1 SGHAT and CDR2 FQNNGV. V dropped 4 bases and J dropped 4 bases, with 5 bases sitting between them. This CDR3 is 11 amino acids long. CDR3 residues: CASSSAYEQYF. The CDR3 DNA sequence: TGTGCCAGCAGCTCCGCATACGAGCAGTACTTC.

The rearrangement joins TRBV7-9 to TRBJ2-7, with 8 bases aligning to TRBD2. The CDR3 has 16 residues. The germline gives CDR1 SEHNR, CDR2 FQNEAQ (reference sequence). The trim removed 0 bases at V and 5 bases at J, leaving 9 bases unmatched. The CDR3: CASSLALGTSFDEQYF. DNA for the CDR3: TGTGCCAGCAGCTTAGCACTTGGGACTAGTTTCGACGAGCAGTACTTC.

The chain joins TRBV30 to TRBJ1-4; 10 bases match TRBD1. The germline V gene encodes CDR1 GTSNPN and CDR2 SVGIG (reference sequence). V was clipped by 7 bases and J by 0 bases; unmatched bases: 11. There are 17 residues in the CDR3. CDR3 sequence: CAFGTGATVATNEKLFF. Written as DNA, the CDR3 is TGTGCCTTCGGGACAGGGGCGACCGTTGCAACTAATGAAAAACTGTTTTTT. The complete variable domain, with remaining parts taken from reference TRBV30 and TRBJ1-4, reads SQTIHQWPATLVQPVGSPLSLECTVEGTSNPNLYWYRQAAGRGLQLLFYSVGIGQISSEVPQNLSASRPQDRQFILSSKKLLLSDSGFYLCAFGTGATVATNEKLFFGSGTQLSVL.

There are many counts of this clone. This rearrangement joins TRBV11-2 to TRBJ1-1, with 7 nucleotides matching TRBD1. CDR3 length: 15 residues. CDR1 is SGHAT, CDR2 FQNNGV, per germline. The trim removed 5 bases at V and 6 bases at J, leaving 12 bases unmatched. As DNA, the CDR3 is TGTGCCAGCAGCGGGGGAACAGGGGACTATGCTGAAGCTTTCTTT. This codes for CASSGGTGDYAEAFF.

The rearrangement uses TRBV27 and TRBJ1-5, with a tentative D call TRBD1 (6 bases). Germline V CDR1 and CDR2: MNHEY, SMNVEV (reference sequence). The CDR3 length is 16 residues. The V gene lost 8 bases and the J gene lost 3 bases, with 20 bases spanning the gap. CDR3 region: CASGHRDGPINQPQHF. In DNA, the CDR3 is TGTGCCAGCGGCCACAGGGATGGTCCTATCAATCAGCCCCAGCATTTT.

The chain employs TRBV6-4 and TRBJ2-3; no clear D. Germline V gene lookup returns CDR1 MRHNA and CDR2 SNTAGT. Between the trimmed V and J ends, which lost 6 bases and 2 bases, there was a span of 9 bases. CDR3 length: 13 residues. This CDR3 is CASRSTDTDTQYF. CDR3 nucleotide sequence: TGTGCCAGCAGATCCACAGACACAGATACGCAGTATTTT.

J is TRBJ2-7 and V is TRBV25-1; 9 bases match TRBD1. The J segment lost 2 bases and the V segment lost 4 bases, leaving 9 bases of the junction unmatched. CDR3 size: 16 residues. Germline V gives CDR1 MGHDK, CDR2 SYGVNS. The CDR3 is CASSGVAGTGPYEQYF. The CDR3 nucleotides are TGTGCCAGCAGTGGGGTGGCTGGGACAGGGCCCTACGAGCAGTACTTC.

V and J are TRBV11-3 and TRBJ2-7; no clear D gene. The CDR3 runs 14 residues. Looked up from germline, CDR1 is SGHNT and CDR2 is YENEEA. Trimming stripped 3 bases from V and 0 bases from J, with 9 bases between. This chain's CDR3 is CASSFKGPSYEQYF. In nucleotides, the CDR3 is TGTGCCAGCAGCTTTAAAGGTCCCTCCTACGAGCAGTACTTC.

This clone was picked up one time. V is TRBV5-6 and J is TRBJ2-7; TRBD1 or TRBD2 may be the D gene (5 bases each). The CDR3 contains 15 residues. V lost 0 bases, J lost 6 bases, and 16 bases lay in between. The germline CDR1 and CDR2 sequences are SGHDT and YYEEEE. The CDR3 region has the DNA TGTGCCAGCAGCTTGGTCGGGGCCCTTATCCGCGAGCAGTACTTC. This sequence encodes CASSLVGALIREQYF.

This clone appeared a few times. The genes are TRBV7-3 and TRBJ2-1, with TRBD1 matching 8 bases. The germline V gene encodes CDR1 SGHTA and CDR2 FQGTGA. The CDR3 is made up of 17 amino acids. The V gene end was trimmed by 4 bases and the J gene end by 7 bases; junction bases not matched to a gene: 15. The CDR3 DNA follows: TGTGCCAGCAGCTCCTCACCTTTTGGACAGGGCGCGAATGAGCAGTTCTTC. Its translation is CASSSSPFGQGANEQFF. The entire variable domain, with the rest obtained from reference TRBV7-3 and TRBJ2-1, is as follows: GAGVSQTPSNKVTEKGKYVELRCDPISGHTALYWYRQSLGQGPEFLIYFQGTGAADDSGLPNDRFFAVRPEGSVSTLKIQRTERGDSAVYLCASSSSPFGQGANEQFFGPGTRLTVL.